These T cell receptor beta chains were read from a single sample in a study of T cells in Graves' hyperthyroidism and ophthalmopathy. TCRdb fed the multiplex PCR reads into MiXCR, producing one record per CDR3 protein. This sample yields hundreds of thousands of distinct CDR3 sequences, of which roughly 14% are seen a single time; roughly 8% belongs to the top ten. Material for sequencing was blood. These receptors all come from a woman younger than 30 with Graves' hyperthyroidism. Both conserved end residues are part of each CDR3. A D gene is named only where the DNA matches it firmly. A row's size may be missing; if present it is once, few, many or a size class.

v_call: TRBV7-2
d_call: NA
j_call: TRBJ1-1
clone_size: NA
cdr3_aa: CASSWTVGGTEAFF
cdr3_nt: TGTGCCAGCAGCTGGACAGTCGGAGGCACTGAAGCTTTCTTT

v_call: TRBV19
d_call: NA
j_call: TRBJ1-4
clone_size: few
cdr3_aa: CASTPNVPVEKLFF
cdr3_nt: TGTGCCAGTACCCCCAACGTGCCTGTTGAAAAACTGTTTTTT

v_call: TRBV6-1
d_call: TRBD1
j_call: TRBJ2-7
clone_size: many
cdr3_aa: CASRLTGGRYEQYF
cdr3_nt: TGTGCCAGCAGGTTGACAGGGGGCAGGTACGAGCAGTACTTC

v_call: TRBV15
d_call: NA
j_call: TRBJ1-2
clone_size: NA
cdr3_aa: CATSEQGNHYGYTF
cdr3_nt: TGTGCCACCAGCGAACAGGGAAACCACTATGGCTACACCTTC

v_call: TRBV6-1
d_call: NA
j_call: TRBJ2-7
clone_size: many
cdr3_aa: CASKEVHEQYF
cdr3_nt: TGTGCCAGCAAAGAAGTCCACGAGCAGTACTTC

v_call: TRBV6-1
d_call: TRBD1
j_call: TRBJ1-6
clone_size: many
cdr3_aa: CASSPGQGGPPLHF
cdr3_nt: TGTGCCAGCAGCCCAGGACAGGGAGGGCCACCCCTCCACTTT

v_call: TRBV19
d_call: TRBD2
j_call: TRBJ2-3
clone_size: many
cdr3_aa: CASSISGTSTDTQYF
cdr3_nt: TGTGCCAGTAGTATTAGCGGGACTAGCACAGATACGCAGTATTTT

v_call: TRBV9
d_call: NA
j_call: TRBJ2-2
clone_size: many
cdr3_aa: CASSSRDSYTGELFF
cdr3_nt: TGTGCCAGCAGCTCCCGGGACTCCTACACCGGGGAGCTGTTTTTT

v_call: TRBV3-1
d_call: TRBD2
j_call: TRBJ2-1
clone_size: many
cdr3_aa: CASSQGPAGEGVEQFF
cdr3_nt: TGTGCCAGCAGCCAAGGTCCAGCGGGAGAAGGTGTTGAGCAGTTCTTC

v_call: TRBV6-1
d_call: NA
j_call: TRBJ1-3
clone_size: NA
cdr3_aa: CASRQPSGNTIYF
cdr3_nt: TGTGCCAGCAGACAGCCCTCTGGAAACACCATATATTTT

v_call: TRBV18
d_call: TRBD2
j_call: TRBJ2-1
clone_size: many
cdr3_aa: CASSPSAGVHEQFF
cdr3_nt: TGTGCCAGCTCACCTTCGGCGGGGGTCCATGAGCAGTTCTTC

v_call: TRBV5-1
d_call: NA
j_call: TRBJ1-2
clone_size: NA
cdr3_aa: CASSFGHEGGPNYGYTF
cdr3_nt: TGCGCCAGCAGCTTTGGCCATGAAGGGGGGCCTAACTATGGCTACACCTTC

v_call: TRBV12-3/TRBV12-4
d_call: NA
j_call: TRBJ1-3
clone_size: many
cdr3_aa: CASTDTGFSGNTIYF
cdr3_nt: TGTGCCAGCACCGATACAGGCTTCTCTGGAAACACCATATATTTT

v_call: TRBV28
d_call: TRBD1
j_call: TRBJ1-5
clone_size: NA
cdr3_aa: CASSPGTGKPGNSNQPQHF
cdr3_nt: TGTGCCAGCAGTCCCGGGACAGGGAAGCCGGGGAATAGCAATCAGCCCCAGCATTTT

v_call: TRBV2
d_call: NA
j_call: TRBJ1-6
clone_size: few
cdr3_aa: CASSEVDSPLHF
cdr3_nt: TGTGCCAGCAGTGAAGTAGATTCACCCCTCCACTTT

v_call: TRBV19
d_call: NA
j_call: TRBJ1-2
clone_size: NA
cdr3_aa: CASSPGSRYGYTF
cdr3_nt: TGTGCCAGTAGTCCCGGGAGTCGCTATGGCTACACCTTC

v_call: TRBV6-5
d_call: TRBD1
j_call: TRBJ1-2
clone_size: many
cdr3_aa: CASSYRGPNYGYTF
cdr3_nt: TGTGCCAGCAGTTACAGGGGGCCTAACTATGGCTACACCTTC

v_call: TRBV6-1
d_call: TRBD2
j_call: TRBJ2-2
clone_size: few
cdr3_aa: CASISGAYTGELFF
cdr3_nt: TGTGCCAGCATAAGCGGGGCCTACACCGGGGAGCTGTTTTTT

v_call: TRBV5-6
d_call: NA
j_call: TRBJ1-1
clone_size: many
cdr3_aa: CASSPLAGVNTEAFF
cdr3_nt: TGTGCCAGCAGCCCCCTGGCGGGGGTGAACACTGAAGCTTTCTTT

v_call: TRBV6-1
d_call: TRBD1
j_call: TRBJ1-2
clone_size: many
cdr3_aa: CASSSPGQPYGYTF
cdr3_nt: TGTGCCAGCAGTTCCCCGGGACAGCCCTATGGCTACACCTTC

v_call: TRBV2
d_call: NA
j_call: TRBJ2-7
clone_size: many
cdr3_aa: CASSSDRASYEQYF
cdr3_nt: TGTGCCAGCAGTTCCGATAGGGCCTCCTACGAGCAGTACTTC

v_call: TRBV2
d_call: TRBD1
j_call: TRBJ1-6
clone_size: many
cdr3_aa: CASRGTGDNSPLHF
cdr3_nt: TGTGCCAGCAGAGGGACAGGGGATAATTCACCCCTCCACTTT

v_call: TRBV4-1
d_call: NA
j_call: TRBJ1-4
clone_size: once
cdr3_aa: CASSPFQGEKLFF
cdr3_nt: TGCGCCAGCAGCCCCTTCCAAGGGGAAAAACTGTTTTTT

v_call: TRBV6-9
d_call: NA
j_call: TRBJ2-1
clone_size: once
cdr3_aa: CASSSGTLKYNEQFF
cdr3_nt: TGTGCCAGCAGTTCCGGGACCCTCAAATACAATGAGCAGTTCTTC

v_call: TRBV12-5
d_call: TRBD1
j_call: TRBJ1-1
clone_size: many
cdr3_aa: CASGRGQGKRNTEAFF
cdr3_nt: TGTGCTAGTGGTCGCGGACAGGGAAAGAGGAACACTGAAGCTTTCTTT

v_call: TRBV12-3/TRBV12-4
d_call: NA
j_call: TRBJ1-5
clone_size: many
cdr3_aa: CASSYGLPTLQPQHF
cdr3_nt: TGTGCCAGCAGCTATGGACTCCCGACCCTCCAGCCCCAGCATTTT

v_call: TRBV6-6
d_call: NA
j_call: TRBJ2-1
clone_size: NA
cdr3_aa: CASSYSREQFF
cdr3_nt: TGTGCCAGCAGTTACAGCAGGGAGCAGTTCTTC

v_call: TRBV2
d_call: NA
j_call: TRBJ2-2
clone_size: NA
cdr3_aa: CASSGVRENTGELFF
cdr3_nt: TGTGCCAGCAGTGGTGTCAGGGAGAACACCGGGGAGCTGTTTTTT

v_call: TRBV4-1
d_call: TRBD1
j_call: TRBJ1-5
clone_size: NA
cdr3_aa: CASSQQPPDRVHQPQHF
cdr3_nt: TGCGCCAGCAGCCAACAACCTCCCGACAGGGTACATCAGCCCCAGCATTTT

v_call: TRBV20-1
d_call: NA
j_call: TRBJ2-1
clone_size: NA
cdr3_aa: CSARDVRRQAGGNNEQFF
cdr3_nt: TGCAGTGCTAGAGATGTGCGGAGACAGGCCGGGGGCAACAATGAGCAGTTCTTC

v_call: TRBV5-5
d_call: TRBD2
j_call: TRBJ2-1
clone_size: NA
cdr3_aa: CASSYPTSGFYNEQFF
cdr3_nt: TGTGCCAGCAGCTACCCGACTAGCGGATTTTACAATGAGCAGTTCTTC

v_call: TRBV18
d_call: NA
j_call: TRBJ1-6
clone_size: many
cdr3_aa: CASSLQAGDSPLHF
cdr3_nt: TGTGCCAGCTCACTTCAGGCCGGCGATTCACCCCTCCACTTT

v_call: TRBV6-2/TRBV6-3
d_call: NA
j_call: TRBJ2-7
clone_size: many
cdr3_aa: CASSYGVTYEQYF
cdr3_nt: TGTGCCAGCAGTTACGGGGTTACCTACGAGCAGTACTTC

v_call: TRBV30
d_call: NA
j_call: TRBJ1-5
clone_size: many
cdr3_aa: CAWSPGLGNQPQHF
cdr3_nt: TGTGCCTGGAGTCCCGGGCTAGGCAATCAGCCCCAGCATTTT

v_call: TRBV12-3/TRBV12-4
d_call: NA
j_call: TRBJ2-4
clone_size: many
cdr3_aa: CASSLGRAGIQYF
cdr3_nt: TGTGCCAGCAGTTTAGGCAGGGCCGGCATTCAGTACTTC

v_call: TRBV10-3
d_call: NA
j_call: TRBJ1-4
clone_size: NA
cdr3_aa: CAISNYGEGTNEKLFF
cdr3_nt: TGTGCCATCAGTAACTACGGGGAGGGGACTAATGAAAAACTGTTTTTT

v_call: TRBV12-3/TRBV12-4
d_call: TRBD2
j_call: TRBJ2-2
clone_size: many
cdr3_aa: CASSPGGGPNTGELFF
cdr3_nt: TGTGCCAGCAGTCCCGGGGGGGGCCCGAACACCGGGGAGCTGTTTTTT

v_call: TRBV10-3
d_call: TRBD1
j_call: TRBJ1-2
clone_size: many
cdr3_aa: CAISGNGNRGDYGYTF
cdr3_nt: TGTGCCATCAGTGGGAACGGTAACAGGGGGGACTATGGCTACACCTTC

v_call: TRBV12-3/TRBV12-4
d_call: NA
j_call: TRBJ2-3
clone_size: many
cdr3_aa: CASSLTWVRTSRDSTDTQYF
cdr3_nt: TGTGCCAGCAGTTTAACTTGGGTCAGGACCTCCCGGGACTCAACAGATACGCAGTATTTT

v_call: TRBV11-2
d_call: NA
j_call: TRBJ2-7
clone_size: many
cdr3_aa: CASSRVTNYEQYF
cdr3_nt: TGTGCCAGCAGCCGGGTCACCAACTACGAGCAGTACTTC

v_call: TRBV9
d_call: NA
j_call: TRBJ2-7
clone_size: few
cdr3_aa: CASSVNPSSGADEEQYF
cdr3_nt: TGTGCCAGCAGCGTAAACCCCTCCTCAGGGGCTGATGAAGAGCAGTACTTC

v_call: TRBV6-1
d_call: NA
j_call: TRBJ2-7
clone_size: NA
cdr3_aa: CASSVLPGAVPYEQYF
cdr3_nt: TGTGCCAGCAGTGTTCTCCCGGGGGCGGTTCCCTACGAGCAGTACTTC

v_call: TRBV30
d_call: TRBD2
j_call: TRBJ2-7
clone_size: many
cdr3_aa: CAWSTGTTLEQYF
cdr3_nt: TGTGCCTGGAGTACCGGGACTACCCTCGAGCAGTACTTC

v_call: TRBV10-3
d_call: NA
j_call: TRBJ1-2
clone_size: few
cdr3_aa: CAISAGANYGYTF
cdr3_nt: TGTGCCATCAGTGCCGGTGCTAACTATGGCTACACCTTC

v_call: TRBV12-3/TRBV12-4
d_call: NA
j_call: TRBJ2-7
clone_size: many
cdr3_aa: CASSVTSEQYF
cdr3_nt: TGTGCCAGCAGTGTGACTAGCGAGCAGTACTTC

v_call: TRBV12-3/TRBV12-4
d_call: TRBD2
j_call: TRBJ2-5
clone_size: many
cdr3_aa: CASSLLAGNQETQYF
cdr3_nt: TGTGCCAGCAGTTTACTAGCGGGAAACCAAGAGACCCAGTACTTC

v_call: TRBV11-2
d_call: NA
j_call: TRBJ1-6
clone_size: many
cdr3_aa: CASSLGGGPNSPLHF
cdr3_nt: TGTGCCAGCAGCTTAGGGGGGGGACCGAATTCACCCCTCCACTTT

v_call: TRBV6-5
d_call: NA
j_call: TRBJ2-5
clone_size: few
cdr3_aa: CASSYSFSGQETQYF
cdr3_nt: TGTGCCAGCAGTTACTCGTTTAGCGGCCAAGAGACCCAGTACTTC

v_call: TRBV9
d_call: TRBD2
j_call: TRBJ2-1
clone_size: NA
cdr3_aa: CASSVVSGGDNEQFF
cdr3_nt: TGTGCCAGCAGCGTAGTTAGCGGGGGGGACAATGAGCAGTTCTTC

v_call: TRBV7-3
d_call: NA
j_call: TRBJ2-1
clone_size: NA
cdr3_aa: CASSLGPLAGAELEQFF
cdr3_nt: TGTGCCAGCAGCTTAGGACCCCTTGCGGGGGCGGAGCTTGAGCAGTTCTTC

v_call: TRBV12-3/TRBV12-4
d_call: TRBD2
j_call: TRBJ2-7
clone_size: many
cdr3_aa: CASSPGGGLVDYEQYF
cdr3_nt: TGTGCCAGCAGTCCCGGGGGGGGACTAGTGGATTACGAGCAGTACTTC

v_call: TRBV2
d_call: NA
j_call: TRBJ1-1
clone_size: many
cdr3_aa: CASSETGQREAFF
cdr3_nt: TGTGCCAGCAGTGAGACCGGACAGCGTGAAGCTTTCTTT

v_call: TRBV20-1
d_call: NA
j_call: TRBJ2-1
clone_size: NA
cdr3_aa: CSARDGQNYNEQFF
cdr3_nt: TGCAGTGCTAGAGATGGACAGAACTACAATGAGCAGTTCTTC

v_call: TRBV9
d_call: NA
j_call: TRBJ1-3
clone_size: NA
cdr3_aa: CASSLTGFGNTIYF
cdr3_nt: TGTGCCAGCAGCCTTACAGGGTTCGGAAACACCATATATTTT